The 18 T cell receptor beta chains below were found in one sample sequenced in a study of cytomegalovirus exposure and HLA in healthy donors (TCRdb year 2017). Library creation used the immunoSEQ multiplex PCR assay. For the multiplex PCR, a mixture combining 60 forward primers for TCR Vbeta segments and 13 reverse primers for TCR Jbeta segments was used. TCRdb obtained this table from immuneACCESS and retained in-frame rearrangements with V and J assigned. These tables miss some clones; where compared with another copy, unresolved V genes account for less than half of the shortfall, and the remainder is unexplained. This sample lists under 250,000 clones; roughly four fifths were detected once. Clones ranked in the top ten supply 10% of the sample. Sequences were obtained from PBMCs. The source of these receptors is a woman between 45 and 60 years old in good health and CMV-seropositive.

This clone was recorded once. This rearrangement joins TRBV7-9 to TRBJ1-4; the D gene is possibly TRBD1 (5 bases). Trimming stripped 5 bases from V and 5 bases from J, with 18 bases between. Germline V gene data show CDR1 as SEHNR and CDR2 as FQNEAQ (reference sequence). There are 16 residues in the CDR3. The CDR3 region is CASSMDKDQVNEKLFF. DNA of the CDR3: TGTGCCAGCAGCATGGACAAGGACCAGGTCAATGAAAAACTGTTTTTT.

The CDR3 bases are TGTGCCAGCAGCTTAGACGCGTGGGGCTTAGAAGCTTTCTTT. Its protein is CASSLDAWGLEAFF. The chain links TRBV11-2 to TRBJ1-1; D is perhaps TRBD1 (5 bases). Trimming cost V 0 bases and J 8 bases, with 13 bases left between them. Germline values: CDR1 SGHAT, CDR2 FQNNGV. CDR3 length: 14 residues.

Of note for this clone: One junction end does not reproduce the germline sequence, and a read error may be involved. This sequence joins TRBV6-5 and TRBJ2-5, with D tentatively TRBD2 (5 bases). CDR1 is MNHEY and CDR2 is SVGAGI in the germline V gene. The CDR3 sequence is 15 residues long. The CDR3 sequence is CASSYGRGVKEAQYF. The CDR3 nucleotides read TGTGCCAGCAGTTACGGACGGGGTGTTAAAGAGGCCCAGTACTTC.

The chain employs TRBV18 and TRBJ2-5, with 10 bases fitting TRBD1. Germline V CDR1 and CDR2: KGHSH, LQKENI. The CDR3 loop spans 15 amino acids. V shed 3 bases and J 5 bases; nucleotides not matched to a gene: 6. The chain's CDR3 is CASSPRQGARETQYF. CDR3 nucleotide sequence: TGTGCCAGCTCACCTAGACAGGGGGCGCGGGAGACCCAGTACTTC.

This sequence joins TRBV19 and TRBJ2-2, with TRBD1 as a possible D gene (6 bases). V lost 7 bases, J lost 3 bases, and 9 bases lay in between. CDR1 LNHDA and CDR2 SQIVND come from the germline V gene (reference sequence). CDR3 length equals 13 residues. Written as DNA, the CDR3 is TGTGCCAGTACTACAGGGTACACCGGGGAGCTGTTTTTT. Its protein is CASTTGYTGELFF.

With respect to this clone: Within the sample, other DNA sequences also encode this same CDR3. The chain carries TRBV18 and TRBJ1-4; perhaps TRBD1 as D (6 bases). Trimming left V 3 bases short and J 0 bases short, with 11 bases between. Looked up from germline, CDR1 is KGHSH and CDR2 is LQKENI. CDR3 size: 16 residues. The CDR3 is CASSPKGTTTNEKLFF. The CDR3 DNA reads TGTGCCAGCTCACCCAAGGGGACAACAACTAATGAAAAACTGTTTTTT.

The J gene is TRBJ1-2, the V gene TRBV19; 8 bases fit TRBD1. The ends lost 7 bases at V and 8 bases at J; junction bases unmatched: 15. CDR1 is LNHDA and CDR2 is SQIVND in the germline V gene (reference sequence). CDR3 length: 15 amino acids. This chain's CDR3 is CASNPTGAPDYGYTF. In DNA form, the CDR3 reads TGTGCCAGTAATCCGACAGGGGCACCAGATTACGGCTACACCTTC. The full variable domain, rest sourced from reference TRBV19 and TRBJ1-2, is DGGITQSPKYLFRKEGQNVTLSCEQNLNHDAMYWYRQDPGQGLRLIYYSQIVNDFQKGDIAEGYSVSREKKESFPLTVTSAQKNPTAFYLCASNPTGAPDYGYTFGSGTRLTVV.

This sequence joins TRBV7-6 and TRBJ1-1; D gene unclear. Germline assignment: CDR1 SGHVS and CDR2 FNYEAQ. The CDR3 loop spans 13 amino acids. V was clipped by 5 bases and J by 1 base, with 8 bases between them. The CDR3 loop reads CASSAQENTEAFF. The CDR3 region has the DNA TGTGCCAGCAGCGCCCAGGAGAACACTGAAGCTTTCTTT.

The chain's CDR3 is CASSRPGETQYF. The DNA of the CDR3 is TGTGCCAGCTCACGACCCGGGGAGACCCAGTACTTC. This sequence joins TRBV18 and TRBJ2-5, with D unclear. The CDR3 contains 12 residues. V was pared by 4 bases and J by 5 bases, with 8 bases between. Germline values: CDR1 KGHSH, CDR2 LQKENI.

J is TRBJ1-2 and V is TRBV5-1; D possibly corresponds to TRBD1 (6 bases). Germline loops: CDR1 SGHRS, CDR2 YFSETQ. V dropped 4 bases and J dropped 5 bases, with 18 bases sitting between them. The CDR3 has 15 amino acids. The CDR3 nucleotides are TGCGCCAGCAGCCCTAACCAACAGGGTTTTTATGGCTACACCTTC. Its translation: CASSPNQQGFYGYTF.

The genes are TRBV5-1 and TRBJ2-2; 7 positions match TRBD1. Losses at the gene ends were 0 bases for V and 6 bases for J; bases not matched to a gene: 2. The germline V gene has CDR1 SGHRS and CDR2 YFSETQ. The CDR3 loop spans 14 amino acids. The CDR3 here is CASSLEGTAGELFF. CDR3 sequence (DNA): TGCGCCAGCAGCTTGGAGGGGACAGCCGGGGAGCTGTTTTTT.

This chain connects TRBV10-3 to TRBJ1-1; 8 bases line up with TRBD1. With V trimmed by 4 bases and J by 7 bases, 8 bases remained unmatched. This CDR3 is 14 amino acids long. Germline V gene sequence: CDR1 ENHRY, CDR2 SYGVKD. CDR3 amino acids: CAISGSQGAGEAFF. The CDR3 nucleotides read TGTGCCATCAGTGGTTCGCAGGGGGCGGGTGAAGCTTTCTTT.

The gene calls are TRBV6-6 and TRBJ1-2, with D hard to call. Germline assignment: CDR1 MNHNY and CDR2 SVGAGI (reference sequence). The CDR3 is 15 residues long. V was cut by 5 bases and J by 2 bases, with 15 bases left in between. The CDR3 here is CASSDLSEINYGYTF. CDR3 bases: TGTGCCAGCAGTGATTTGTCCGAGATAAACTATGGCTACACCTTC.

The V and J genes are TRBV28 and TRBJ1-1; D is possibly TRBD1 (5 bases). The CDR3 runs to 17 residues. CDR1 MDHEN and CDR2 SYDVKM come from the germline V gene. V shed 5 bases and J shed 1 base, with 20 bases lying between them. CDR3 amino acids: CASSIGGTDDGNTEAFF. In DNA form, the CDR3 reads TGTGCCAGCAGTATTGGGGGGACTGACGATGGGAACACTGAAGCTTTCTTT. The variable domain in full, with the rest retrieved from reference TRBV28 and TRBJ1-1, is DVKVTQSSRYLVKRTGEKVFLECVQDMDHENMFWYRQDPGLGLRLIYFSYDVKMKEKGDIPEGYSVSREKKERFSLILESASTNQTSMYLCASSIGGTDDGNTEAFFGQGTRLTVV.

V is TRBV27 and J is TRBJ2-2, with 7 bases aligning to TRBD2. The CDR3 is 16 amino acids. V gave up 3 bases and J gave up 0 bases; unmatched junction bases: 4. In germline, CDR1 is MNHEY, CDR2 SMNVEV (reference sequence). CDR3 DNA sequence: TGTGCCAGCAGTTTCCCGGGGGGTTCGAACACCGGGGAGCTGTTTTTT. This codes for CASSFPGGSNTGELFF.

The V gene is TRBV6-1, the J gene TRBJ2-7; D not resolved. The CDR3 is 11 amino acids. Germline CDR1 is MNHNS and CDR2 is SASEGT. V was clipped by 4 bases and J by 2 bases, with 3 bases between them. CDR3 sequence: CASSVTYEQYF. The CDR3 DNA follows: TGTGCCAGCAGTGTAACCTACGAGCAGTACTTC.

This clone was counted a few times. The chain uses TRBV15 and TRBJ1-4, with 9 bases identical to TRBD1. Trimming cost V 3 bases and J 7 bases; bases outside gene matches: 3. This CDR3 spans 14 amino acids. The germline V gene encodes CDR1 LNHNV and CDR2 YYDKDF (reference sequence). This CDR3 is CATSSRTGVEKLFF. DNA for the CDR3: TGTGCCACCAGCAGCCGGACAGGGGTTGAAAAACTGTTTTTT.

The chain uses TRBV5-4 and TRBJ1-1, with 8 bases fitting TRBD1. V gave up 0 bases and J gave up 8 bases; unmatched junction bases: 12. Germline CDR1 is SGHNT and CDR2 is YYREEE (reference sequence). The CDR3 contains 16 residues. The CDR3 DNA reads as TGTGCCAGCAGCTTGGGCGGGGACAGGCGTGGTTACGAAGCTTTCTTT. It encodes CASSLGGDRRGYEAFF.